These 16 T cell receptor beta chains originate from one sample sequenced in a study of technical replicates of blood from four donors. Assay used: immunoSEQ multiplex PCR; TCRdb lists only in-frame clones, some missing. The table lists over 50,000 clones, around 87% of them singletons. The sequencing sample was made of PBMCs. These receptors were taken from a human donor in good health. Some clones in this sample may be carry-over from other donors' samples.

The chain links TRBV5-6 to TRBJ1-6; 7 bases agree with TRBD1. The germline V gene has CDR1 SGHDT and CDR2 YYEEEE. Trimming took 2 bases from V and 10 from J; bases not matched to a gene: 6. This CDR3 has 14 residues. CDR3 protein: CASSFGQEGSPLHF. The CDR3 DNA reads TGTGCCAGCAGCTTCGGACAGGAAGGATCACCCCTCCACTTT.

This clone showed up just once. The genes are TRBV6-1 and TRBJ1-1; no reliable D call. Trimming shortened V by 7 bases and J by 6 bases, and 18 bases separated the two germline ends. Germline V CDR1 and CDR2: MNHNS, SASEGT. The CDR3 has 14 amino acids. The CDR3 coding sequence is TGTGCCAGCAAGTTTGGTATTATTAGCGCTGAAGCTTTCTTT. Protein sequence: CASKFGIISAEAFF.

This rearrangement joins TRBV18 to TRBJ2-1, with D tentatively TRBD2 (5 bases). The CDR3 covers 15 residues. The germline V gene has CDR1 KGHSH and CDR2 LQKENI. V lost 2 bases and J lost 5, with 13 bases in between. CDR3 region: CASSPSGHGNNEQFF. DNA for the CDR3: TGTGCCAGCTCACCAAGCGGCCACGGTAACAATGAGCAGTTCTTC.

The chain uses TRBV13 and TRBJ2-7; tentatively, D is TRBD1 (6 bases). V was trimmed by 1 base and J by 5 bases, leaving 12 bases between them. CDR1 is PRHDT, CDR2 FYEKMQ, per germline (reference sequence). The CDR3 loop spans 14 amino acids. The CDR3 reads CASSLVTGSDEQYF. Here the CDR3 DNA reads TGTGCCAGCAGCTTAGTTACAGGGTCAGACGAGCAGTACTTC. Supplemented by reference TRBV13 and TRBJ2-7, the full variable domain reads AAGVIQSPRHLIKEKRETATLKCYPIPRHDTVYWYQQGPGQDPQFLISFYEKMQSDKGSIPDRFSAQQFSDYHSELNMSSLELGDSALYFCASSLVTGSDEQYFGPGTRLTVT.

The chain recombines TRBV2 with TRBJ1-1; the D is unclear. V lost 6 bases and J 0 bases, leaving 20 bases between the germline ends. The CDR3 sequence is 17 residues long. Germline-derived CDR1 and CDR2 are SNHLY and FYNNEI. The CDR3 nucleotides are TGTGCCAGCAGAGGAAACAGTCCCCCGGGGATGAACACTGAAGCTTTCTTT. Its protein product is CASRGNSPPGMNTEAFF.

The rearrangement links TRBV7-2 to TRBJ1-6; no reliable D call. V shed 1 base and J shed 10 bases, with 11 bases lying between them. Germline lookup yields CDR1 SGHTA and CDR2 FQGNSA. The CDR3 loop spans 14 amino acids. The CDR3: CASSLVGIGSPLHF. The CDR3 DNA reads TGTGCCAGCAGCTTAGTCGGGATAGGCTCACCCCTCCACTTT.

The V and J genes are TRBV7-3 and TRBJ1-6; D possibly corresponds to TRBD1 (5 bases). The ends were cut back, 2 bases at V and 4 bases at J, with 9 bases in the middle. CDR3 size: 15 residues. Germline CDR1 reads SGHTA; CDR2 reads FQGTGA. The CDR3 coding sequence is TGTGCCAGCAGCTTATCGGCAGGGTATAATTCACCCCTCCACTTT. It is translated as CASSLSAGYNSPLHF.

The chain uses TRBV11-3 and TRBJ1-2; 8 bases line up with TRBD1. Germline V gene data show CDR1 as SGHNT and CDR2 as YENEEA. The trim removed 5 bases at V and 8 bases at J, leaving 4 bases unmatched. The CDR3 length is 12 residues. The CDR3 protein is CASSRQGQGYTF. Written as DNA, the CDR3 is TGTGCCAGCAGCCGACAGGGGCAGGGCTACACCTTC.

The chain employs TRBV4-2 and TRBJ2-7, with 7 bases matching TRBD2. Trimming removed 1 base from V and 2 bases from J; junction bases left unmatched: 5. This CDR3 is 15 amino acids long. Germline assignment: CDR1 LGHNA and CDR2 YNFKEQ. The CDR3 reads CASSQGGGRAYEQYF. CDR3 sequence (DNA): TGTGCCAGCAGCCAAGGGGGGGGACGGGCCTACGAGCAGTACTTC.

The V call is TRBV4-3, the J call TRBJ2-7; weak D call: TRBD1 (6 bases). CDR1 LGHNA and CDR2 YSLEER come from the germline V gene. The CDR3 spans 16 residues. V was shortened by 0 bases and J by 0 bases, with 12 bases between the two germline ends. This CDR3 reads CASSQDKGESSYEQYF. In DNA, the CDR3 is TGCGCCAGCAGCCAAGATAAGGGGGAGAGCTCCTACGAGCAGTACTTC.

The chain has TRBV19 and TRBJ1-1; D might be TRBD1 (5 bases). V lost 5 bases and J lost 0, with 13 bases in between. The CDR3 extends over 15 amino acids. Germline V gives CDR1 LNHDA, CDR2 SQIVND (reference sequence). The CDR3 protein is CASSPKEGLNTEAFF. As DNA, the CDR3 is TGTGCCAGTAGTCCGAAGGAGGGGCTGAACACTGAAGCTTTCTTT.

The chain couples TRBV7-9 to TRBJ2-2, with D possibly being TRBD2 (6 bases). Trimming took 2 bases from V and 6 from J, leaving 10 bases between them. CDR1 is SEHNR and CDR2 is FQNEAQ in the germline V gene (reference sequence). This CDR3 is built from 14 residues. The CDR3 loop is CASSLPGVAGELFF. Written as DNA, the CDR3 is TGTGCCAGCAGCTTACCGGGAGTCGCCGGGGAGCTGTTTTTT.

The V and J genes are TRBV7-3 and TRBJ1-1, with 7 bases that match TRBD1. V lost 5 bases, J lost 10 bases, and 10 bases stayed unmatched. Germline V CDR1 and CDR2: SGHTA, FQGTGA. The CDR3 contains 13 residues. CDR3 protein: CASSPGDSRIAFF. The CDR3, as DNA: TGTGCCAGCAGCCCAGGGGACAGCCGAATAGCTTTCTTT.

The chain combines TRBV6-1 with TRBJ1-1, with D hard to call. Germline V CDR1 and CDR2: MNHNS, SASEGT. The V end was cut by 3 bases, the J end by 0 bases, with 14 bases between. The CDR3 has 16 amino acids. CDR3 amino acids: CASSDSVSRMNTEAFF. Here the CDR3 DNA reads TGTGCCAGCAGTGATTCTGTCTCCAGGATGAACACTGAAGCTTTCTTT.

The V gene is TRBV5-1, the J gene TRBJ1-1, with unresolved D. CDR3 length: 14 amino acids. The germline gives CDR1 SGHRS, CDR2 YFSETQ. Trimming cost V 0 bases and J 1 base, with 7 bases left between them. The CDR3 spells CASSLAGRNTEAFF. The DNA of the CDR3 is TGCGCCAGCAGCTTGGCGGGGAGGAACACTGAAGCTTTCTTT.

The chain couples TRBV5-1 to TRBJ2-7; 8 bases line up with TRBD1. V was clipped by 4 bases and J by 3 bases; unmatched bases: 9. The CDR3 is 15 amino acids. Germline CDR1 reads SGHRS; CDR2 reads YFSETQ. The CDR3 coding sequence is TGCGCCAGCAGCCCGGGCGGGACAGGTGTCTACGAGCAGTACTTC. Residues: CASSPGGTGVYEQYF.